This T cell receptor (beta chain) was found in a study of blood T cell repertoires in COVID-19. Study background: Acute-phase and convalescent COVID-19 samples originated in the United States, Italy and Spain. PBMCs, B-cell-depleted T cells, or T cells were the source of the cDNA or gDNA that made up the material.

This clone has only one observation. Authors' analysis steps: From reference gene primer amplification, estimates of nucleated cell counts were derived. Sequenced by immunoSEQ multiplex PCR; TCRdb stores in-frame clones only, minus some. The V and J calls and clone size were taken over from that table, and D and trimming were inferred from the DNA. The table shows around 270,000 clones, with 84% occurring only once. Trimming left V 8 bases short and J 2 bases short, with 10 bases between. Germline CDR1 reads LNHNV; CDR2 reads YYDKDF (reference sequence). The CDR3 extends over 13 amino acids. The rearrangement links TRBV15 to TRBJ1-5; D unclear. The TCR was taken from a woman in her thirties or forties who had recovered from COVID-19. Material for sequencing was peripheral blood. The CDR3 DNA reads TGTGCCACCGGAGGGAGTCGCAATCAGCCCCAGCATTTT. Its protein product is CATGGSRNQPQHF.